This section outlines one T cell receptor (beta chain) sequence together with its context. Its cognate antigen has yet to be identified. No base quality values were provided; no much bigger clone lies one nucleotide off. These data belong to a study of CD8+ T cells in alopecia areata (dated by TCRdb to about 2018). About the investigation overall: Treated patients were enrolled in an open-label pilot trial of oral tofacitinib, 5 to 10 mg twice daily, for moderate-to-severe alopecia areata. The RNA source kit depended on sample type: the PAXgene miRNA kit for fixed scalp, the miRNeasy kit for PBMCs, and the RNeasy kit for mouse skin. Biopsies were taken from tofacitinib-treated patients at baseline and at 4 and 24 weeks of treatment, and a later scalp biopsy was taken in several of the tofacitinib-treated patients. Patients stayed on tofacitinib for 6 to 18 months and then had 6 months of follow-up off drug so that delayed response and recurrence could be assessed. Scalp clonality was compared among normal scalp (n=4), patchy alopecia areata scalp (n=8), and alopecia totalis/universalis scalp (n=8). In both human patients and the C3H/HeJ mouse model, the study applied high-throughput TCRbeta sequencing to look at T cell clonal expansion in alopecia areata. TCRbeta CDR3 regions were amplified by immunoSEQ multiplex PCR with 35 Vbeta forward and 13 Jbeta reverse primers. Human TCRbeta sequencing covered scalp tissue and sorted CD4+ and CD8+ peripheral blood T cells from patchy and totalis/universalis alopecia areata patients and healthy controls.

Overall study outcomes, separate from this receptor: Unlike mouse skin, where gammadelta T cells dominate, normal human skin contains resident alphabeta T cells that get sequenced too, which complicates analysis of the scalp TCR repertoire. TCR sequences shared between patients were less clear than in mice, possibly partly because of HLA diversity in the patient population. Compared with normal scalp, lesional scalp, particularly in alopecia totalis/universalis, had higher clonality and more expanded CD8+ clones, which suggests antigenic drive.

The library relied on the immunoSEQ multiplex PCR assay. For TCR sequencing, RNA was extracted from every sample and reverse transcribed into cDNA to serve as template. SuperScript III was used to make first-strand cDNA, primed with a 2:1 mix of oligo-dT and random hexamers. A synthetic immune receptor repertoire was used to gauge amplification bias, and whatever bias remained was removed computationally. Per the source publication's procedure: After raw reads were preprocessed to remove errors, the CDR3 was defined following IMGT conventions as running from the conserved cysteine to phenylalanine. To get clonality, Shannon entropy was normalized by log2 of the number of productive unique TCRs and the result was subtracted from 1. CD4 or CD8 identity of scalp clones was inferred by cross-referencing scalp TCRbeta sequences with sorted blood CD4 and CD8 repertoires. TCRdb provides this immuneACCESS table in a form limited to in-frame rearrangements. Some clones are lacking; in checked studies, under half of them reflect an unresolved V gene, and why the rest are absent is not known. V, J and clone size were drawn from that table, and D and trimming were deduced from the DNA. Counted in this sample were more than 200,000 clones; about two thirds of them appeared once. Of the sample, approximately 1.2% is held by the ten largest clones.

The CDR3, from cysteine to phenylalanine, totals 13 residues. The kept DNA is CDR3 alone, 39 bases in frame from the first base. Trimming accounts for 5 bases at V and 3 bases at J, while the number of junction bases matched to no gene is 4. CDR1 is given as GTSNPN and CDR2 as SVGIG, both from the germline V gene (reference sequence). The sample's time point label, decoded: baseline before oral tofacitinib. Lesional scalp punch biopsies and peripheral blood were collected from alopecia areata patients. PBMCs were isolated by density centrifugation and stained for CD3, CD4 and CD8, and CD4+ and CD8+ T cells were sorted on a FACSAria.

The sequence was obtained from a human donor with alopecia areata. The starting material was CD4+ T cells sorted from blood, obtained at week 0. The chain uses TRBV30 and TRBJ1-5; TRBD1 fits 7 bases in the junction. For the CDR3, the sequence is CAWAQGTNQPQHF. The nucleotide sequence reads as follows: TGTGCCTGGGCACAGGGGACCAATCAGCCCCAGCATTTT.